This TCR beta chain was sequenced for a study of shared clonotypes between healthy human individuals. Study background: Samples came from two female and a few male donors aged 18 to 49.

Repertoires were generated with immunoSEQ multiplex PCR, while TCRdb's copy carries only in-frame clones and drops some. The profile shows some 1 million clones, approximately 70% of them singletons. With 4 bases removed from V and 5 bases from J, the gap between germline ends came to 18 bases. Germline assignment: CDR1 SGHRS and CDR2 YFSETQ. The CDR3 has 15 amino acids. The receptor's source is a man between 18 and 29 years old in good health. J is TRBJ2-5 and V is TRBV5-1; D gene uncertain. Sample: memory CD4+ T cells sorted from blood. As to subset: CD45RA-negative fraction. This chain's CDR3 is CASSDSPDLLETQYF. CDR3 coding DNA: TGCGCCAGCAGCGACTCCCCCGACCTACTGGAGACCCAGTACTTC.